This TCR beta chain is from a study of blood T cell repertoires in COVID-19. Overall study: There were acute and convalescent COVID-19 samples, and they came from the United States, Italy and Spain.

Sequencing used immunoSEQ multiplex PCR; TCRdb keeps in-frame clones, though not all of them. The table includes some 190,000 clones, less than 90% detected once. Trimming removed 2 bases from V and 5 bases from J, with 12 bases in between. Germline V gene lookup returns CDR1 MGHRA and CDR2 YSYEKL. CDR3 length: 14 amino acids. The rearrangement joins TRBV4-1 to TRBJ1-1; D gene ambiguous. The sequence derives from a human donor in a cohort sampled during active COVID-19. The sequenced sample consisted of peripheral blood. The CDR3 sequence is CASSQFAGITEAFF. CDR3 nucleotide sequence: TGCGCCAGCAGCCAATTTGCGGGGATTACTGAAGCTTTCTTT.